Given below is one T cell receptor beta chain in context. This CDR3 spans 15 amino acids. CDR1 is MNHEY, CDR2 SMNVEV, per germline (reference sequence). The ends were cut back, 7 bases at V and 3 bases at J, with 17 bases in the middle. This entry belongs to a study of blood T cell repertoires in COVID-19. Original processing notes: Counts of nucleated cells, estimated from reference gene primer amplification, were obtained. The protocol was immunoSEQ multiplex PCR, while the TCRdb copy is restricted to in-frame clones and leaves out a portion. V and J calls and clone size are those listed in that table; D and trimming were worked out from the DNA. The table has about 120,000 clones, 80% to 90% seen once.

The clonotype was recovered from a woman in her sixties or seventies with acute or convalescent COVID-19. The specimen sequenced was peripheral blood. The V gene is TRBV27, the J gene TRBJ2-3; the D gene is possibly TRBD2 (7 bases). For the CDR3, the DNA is TGTGCCAGCACCGCGTGGGGGGGCAGGACAGATACGCAGTATTTT. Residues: CASTAWGGRTDTQYF.